This record covers a single T cell receptor beta chain. Its antigen is unidentified. The sample is drawn from a study of shared clonotypes between healthy human individuals. Study findings and constraints: Sample collection involved blood only; tissue repertoires are likely different.

HIV-negative, healthy adults without recent acute infections or vaccinations were the donors. With unsorted samples, genomic DNA was obtained from 89 million or so PBMCs. Sequencing was performed with immunoSEQ multiplex PCR; in TCRdb, only in-frame clones are kept and a portion is missing. Of fewer than 650,000 clones in the sample, 75% to 85% were seen once. This TCR derives from a woman aged 40 to 50 in good health. Some clones in this sample may be carry-over from other donors' samples. Sequencing used PBMCs.

The CDR3 DNA follows: TGCGCCAGCAGCAGGGACACCGCCGGCCCCTACGAGCAGTACTTC. Protein product: CASSRDTAGPYEQYF. This sequence joins TRBV4-1 and TRBJ2-7, with D possibly matching TRBD1 (6 bases). The CDR3 contains 15 residues. Germline CDR1 reads MGHRA; CDR2 reads YSYEKL. The V and J ends lost 5 bases and 2 bases respectively, with 16 bases between them.